The next 9 T cell receptor beta chains were all read from a single sample in a study of CD8+ T cells in alopecia areata. Indicated treatment: oral pan-JAK inhibitor, 5-10 mg twice daily. Sequencing used cDNA as its template, made by extracting RNA and reverse transcribing it. Libraries were prepared by immunoSEQ multiplex PCR; TCRdb keeps only in-frame clonotypes and omits some of them. This table has some 88,000 clones, roughly 46% appearing once. The specimen comprised CD8+ T cells sorted from blood, sampled at week 24, from a patient treated with tofacitinib. All receptors come from a human donor with alopecia areata.

The rearrangement uses TRBV9 and TRBJ2-1, with TRBD2 as a possible D gene (5 bases). The CDR3 loop spans 16 amino acids. Germline CDR1 and CDR2: SGDLS and YYNGEE. Trimming took off 0 bases at V and 5 bases at J, with 15 bases between the two ends. This CDR3 is CASSVGGGFMDNEQFF. The CDR3 nucleotides are TGTGCCAGCAGCGTAGGAGGCGGGTTTATGGACAATGAGCAGTTCTTC.

In its sample, this clone was seen a few times. CDR3 bases: TGTGCCTGGAGTCCAGGGACAGGAGGATATCGGGAGCTGTTTTTT. Protein product: CAWSPGTGGYRELFF. The V and J genes are TRBV30 and TRBJ2-2; 8 positions agree with TRBD1. CDR3 length: 15 amino acids. Per germline, CDR1 GTSNPN and CDR2 SVGIG (reference sequence). The J segment lost 9 bases and the V segment lost 2 bases, leaving 11 bases of the junction unmatched.

V is TRBV2 and J is TRBJ2-3, with D perhaps assigned TRBD1 or TRBD2 (5 bases each). The CDR3 has 17 amino acids. Trimming left V 6 bases short and J 6 bases short, with 25 bases between. CDR1 is SNHLY and CDR2 is FYNNEI in the germline V gene. CDR3 protein: CASRDPVGDQLGDTQYF. The CDR3 region has the DNA TGTGCCAGCAGAGATCCGGTAGGGGACCAACTGGGGGATACGCAGTATTTT.

V usage is TRBV7-9 and J usage is TRBJ2-7; D is uncertain. The CDR3 is 15 amino acids. Between the trimmed V and J ends, which lost 2 bases and 4 bases, there was a span of 15 bases. CDR1 and CDR2 from the germline V gene are SEHNR and FQNEAQ (reference sequence). This CDR3 is CASSLPGRPIYEQYF. The CDR3 nucleotides are TGTGCCAGCAGCTTACCCGGTAGGCCGATATACGAGCAGTACTTC.

The table lists this clone with a few counts. CDR3 region: CASSMRGREEGHIQYF. The CDR3 DNA sequence: TGTGCCAGTAGTATGAGAGGAAGGGAAGAGGGACACATTCAGTACTTC. This chain links TRBV19 with TRBJ2-4; D possibly matches TRBD1 or TRBD2 (5 bases each). The CDR3 is 16 amino acids. Trimming took 3 bases from V and 8 from J, leaving 20 bases between them. Germline-derived CDR1 and CDR2 are LNHDA and SQIVND (reference sequence).

The rearrangement links TRBV30 to TRBJ1-1; no clear D gene. Germline V lookup: CDR1 GTSNPN, CDR2 SVGIG (reference sequence). The CDR3 is 12 amino acids. The V end lost 1 base, the J end lost 4 bases, and 7 bases lay between the germline ends. The CDR3 is CAWSGWATEAFF. The CDR3 nucleotides read TGTGCCTGGAGTGGTTGGGCCACTGAAGCTTTCTTT.

The chain carries TRBV30 and TRBJ1-2; 7 bases align to TRBD1. The trim removed 4 bases at V and 6 bases at J, leaving 5 bases unmatched. In germline, CDR1 is GTSNPN, CDR2 SVGIG (reference sequence). The CDR3 runs to 12 residues. For the CDR3, the DNA is TGTGCCTGGAACGGACAGGTTCATGGCTACACCTTC. Protein product: CAWNGQVHGYTF.

This chain links TRBV29-1 with TRBJ2-7, with D perhaps assigned TRBD1 or TRBD2 (5 bases each). The germline V and J ends were trimmed by 4 bases and 2 bases, with 18 bases remaining between them. The CDR3 is made up of 15 amino acids. Per germline, CDR1 SQVTM and CDR2 ANQGSEA. In DNA, the CDR3 is TGCAGCGTTGCGTATTCGGGGACGGGAACCTACGAGCAGTACTTC. Translated, it gives CSVAYSGTGTYEQYF.

The chain is built from TRBV27 and TRBJ2-1, with 11 bases fitting TRBD2. V gave up 8 bases and J gave up 3 bases; unmatched junction bases: 3. There are 14 residues in the CDR3. Germline V gene data show CDR1 as MNHEY and CDR2 as SMNVEV (reference sequence). Written as DNA, the CDR3 is TGTGCCAGCGCTACTAGCGGGAGCTACAATGAGCAGTTCTTC. Translating gives CASATSGSYNEQFF.